Listed below are T cell receptor beta chains from one sample, sequenced in a study of a mutant IDH1 vaccine in newly diagnosed glioma. For these receptors, no antigen is known. TCRdb's copy holds only in-frame clones and misses some; the assay was immunoSEQ multiplex PCR. The sample lists about 66,000 clones; under 90% were seen once. Here the sequenced sample was PBMCs, taken from a glioma patient whose treatment included an IDH1 peptide vaccine. These receptors were obtained from a man aged 30 to 45 with glioma. Both conserved end residues are trimmed from each CDR3. A clone size is listed for some rows: how often the clone was seen (once, few, many), or a class if it is expanded.

V gene: TRBV5-5
clone size: NA
J gene: TRBJ2-2
CDR3 protein: ASSLLDTGELF

V gene: TRBV5-5
clone size: NA
J gene: TRBJ2-5
CDR3 protein: ASSLAGVGEETQY

V gene: TRBV28
clone size: NA
J gene: TRBJ2-7
CDR3 protein: ASSRGQDIAYEQY

V gene: TRBV12-5
clone size: once
J gene: TRBJ2-1
CDR3 protein: ASALGLGGSYNEQF

V gene: TRBV19
clone size: NA
J gene: TRBJ1-5
CDR3 protein: ASSIAGNQPQH

V gene: TRBV28
clone size: once
J gene: TRBJ1-5
CDR3 protein: ASSPYGRIDQPQH

V gene: TRBV2
clone size: once
J gene: TRBJ2-7
CDR3 protein: ASSGTGFYSYERY

V gene: TRBV27
clone size: few
J gene: TRBJ2-7
CDR3 protein: ASSLSTGASYEQY

V gene: TRBV20-1
clone size: once
J gene: TRBJ2-7
CDR3 protein: SAEDYEQY

V gene: TRBV9
clone size: NA
J gene: TRBJ2-2
CDR3 protein: ASSVDGGGTGELF

V gene: TRBV7-9
clone size: NA
J gene: TRBJ1-2
CDR3 protein: ASSLDGPHYGYT

V gene: TRBV7-6
clone size: few
J gene: TRBJ1-1
CDR3 protein: ASSPTGLNTEAF

V gene: TRBV28
clone size: NA
J gene: TRBJ2-1
CDR3 protein: ASGTNRERGQF

V gene: TRBV9
clone size: NA
J gene: TRBJ1-3
CDR3 protein: ASTPGSGNTIY

V gene: TRBV19
clone size: NA
J gene: TRBJ1-2
CDR3 protein: ASSARAQDGYT

V gene: TRBV25-1
clone size: NA
J gene: TRBJ1-5
CDR3 protein: ASRGRVDQPQH

V gene: TRBV7-9
clone size: NA
J gene: TRBJ2-7
CDR3 protein: ASSPSGGASYEQY

V gene: TRBV5-4
clone size: NA
J gene: TRBJ2-5
CDR3 protein: ASSRSAGTQETQY

V gene: TRBV5-1
clone size: NA
J gene: TRBJ1-2
CDR3 protein: ASSLEGSYGYT

V gene: TRBV5-8
clone size: NA
J gene: TRBJ2-1
CDR3 protein: ASRPVPDNEQF

V gene: TRBV2
clone size: NA
J gene: TRBJ2-4
CDR3 protein: ASSVDSQNIQY

V gene: TRBV11-1
clone size: NA
J gene: TRBJ2-3
CDR3 protein: ASSLRLGGGALDTQY

V gene: TRBV19
clone size: NA
J gene: TRBJ1-5
CDR3 protein: AGALAGDQPQH

V gene: TRBV30
clone size: NA
J gene: TRBJ1-6
CDR3 protein: AWNERGNSPLH

V gene: TRBV7-9
clone size: NA
J gene: TRBJ2-1
CDR3 protein: ASSLAGSYNEQF

V gene: TRBV19
clone size: few
J gene: TRBJ2-2
CDR3 protein: ATTTGVSTGELF

V gene: TRBV5-1
clone size: NA
J gene: TRBJ2-1
CDR3 protein: ASSLAVGLSYNEQF

V gene: TRBV5-4
clone size: NA
J gene: TRBJ1-2
CDR3 protein: ASSLAGGIGYGYT

V gene: TRBV13
clone size: NA
J gene: TRBJ1-3
CDR3 protein: ASSAGPSSGNTIY

V gene: TRBV27
clone size: NA
J gene: TRBJ2-3
CDR3 protein: ASSFSRGPPSQGTQY

V gene: TRBV9
clone size: NA
J gene: TRBJ2-5
CDR3 protein: ASSVEGLAIETQY

V gene: TRBV28
clone size: NA
J gene: TRBJ2-6
CDR3 protein: ASMSRKSGANVLT

V gene: TRBV9
clone size: NA
J gene: TRBJ2-3
CDR3 protein: ASSSWGSGTDTQY

V gene: TRBV7-2
clone size: once
J gene: TRBJ2-3
CDR3 protein: ASRLNRVDTQY

V gene: TRBV5-1
clone size: NA
J gene: TRBJ2-3
CDR3 protein: ASSTETGGTDTQY

V gene: TRBV2
clone size: NA
J gene: TRBJ1-3
CDR3 protein: ASSKQGRSDTIY

V gene: TRBV7-9
clone size: NA
J gene: TRBJ2-6
CDR3 protein: ASSRDNSGANVLT

V gene: TRBV5-4
clone size: NA
J gene: NA
CDR3 protein: ASSLHSTDEQY

V gene: TRBV4-1
clone size: NA
J gene: TRBJ1-3
CDR3 protein: ASSPDYGNTIY

V gene: TRBV6-6
clone size: NA
J gene: TRBJ1-1
CDR3 protein: ASRLQTTMNTEAF

V gene: TRBV7-9
clone size: NA
J gene: TRBJ2-1
CDR3 protein: ASSLAGTDEQF

V gene: TRBV13
clone size: NA
J gene: TRBJ2-5
CDR3 protein: ASSSTGGAFRKPQD

V gene: TRBV29-1
clone size: NA
J gene: TRBJ2-3
CDR3 protein: SARYRGLTHTDTQY

V gene: TRBV9
clone size: NA
J gene: TRBJ2-2
CDR3 protein: ASSVRPGLSNTGELF

V gene: TRBV27
clone size: NA
J gene: TRBJ1-1
CDR3 protein: ASSLYSNMNTEAF

V gene: TRBV6-1
clone size: NA
J gene: TRBJ1-1
CDR3 protein: ASSEGTDGTEAF

V gene: TRBV7-9
clone size: NA
J gene: TRBJ2-7
CDR3 protein: ASRPTGELYEQY

V gene: TRBV11-2
clone size: NA
J gene: TRBJ1-1
CDR3 protein: ASSPRQKFEAF

V gene: TRBV5-4
clone size: NA
J gene: TRBJ1-6
CDR3 protein: ASTLLGFNSPLH

V gene: TRBV27
clone size: NA
J gene: TRBJ2-7
CDR3 protein: ASSFHHEQY

V gene: TRBV27
clone size: NA
J gene: TRBJ2-1
CDR3 protein: ASSFRLERGDEQF

V gene: TRBV2
clone size: NA
J gene: TRBJ1-6
CDR3 protein: ASSSRANSPLH

V gene: TRBV27
clone size: NA
J gene: TRBJ2-2
CDR3 protein: ASRSGQERAGELF

V gene: TRBV7-9
clone size: NA
J gene: TRBJ1-6
CDR3 protein: ASSNRGVYNSPLH

V gene: TRBV7-2
clone size: NA
J gene: TRBJ1-5
CDR3 protein: ASSLGVNQPQH

V gene: TRBV28
clone size: NA
J gene: TRBJ2-3
CDR3 protein: SAYAGQRTDTQY

V gene: TRBV30
clone size: NA
J gene: TRBJ2-3
CDR3 protein: ACLWGDTQY